This TCR beta chain was captured by sequencing in a study of T cells in Graves' hyperthyroidism and ophthalmopathy. With regard to this clonotype: Its antigen remains unidentified.

What was amplified from RNA transcripts were TCR beta CDR3 regions. Carried out on the TCR CDR3, a first-round RT-PCR used the HTBI primer set. TCRdb recomputed calls from the multiplex PCR reads with MiXCR, one row per CDR3 protein. This sample yields around 270,000 distinct CDR3 sequences, of which roughly 19% are seen a single time; approximately 37% belongs to the top ten. Ophthalmopathy patients showed a Clinical Activity Score of at least 3, NOSPECS grade of at least 4 and duration under 3 months. Broader study findings: The model foresaw ophthalmopathy a median approximately 6.1 months prior to onset. Most expanded thyroid clonotypes above 0.001 recurred in blood. A model built on 13 V-J features separated ophthalmopathy from stable hyperthyroidism.

The CDR3 is made up of 15 amino acids. The ends were cut back, 0 bases at V and 2 bases at J, with 12 bases in the middle. Per the germline V gene, CDR1 is SGDLS and CDR2 is YYNGEE. The origin of this receptor is a man aged 45 to 65 with Graves' ophthalmopathy. Specimen: blood. The chain recombines TRBV9 with TRBJ2-7, with a tentative D call TRBD1 (5 bases). CDR3 sequence (DNA): TGTGCCAGCAGCGTAGGGGCAGGGTTCGCCTACGAGCAGTACTTC. Translated, it gives CASSVGAGFAYEQYF. Full variable domain (outside the CDR3, taken from reference TRBV9 and TRBJ2-7): DSGVTQTPKHLITATGQRVTLRCSPRSGDLSVYWYQQSLDQGLQFLIQYYNGEERAKGNILERFSAQQFPDLHSELNLSSLELGDSALYFCASSVGAGFAYEQYFGPGTRLTVT.